This T cell receptor beta chain was observed in a study of beta chain features in type 1 diabetes. Notes on the study in general: In every one of the four CD4+ subsets, TCRB CDR3s were moderately but significantly shorter in Type 1 diabetes patients.

The authors took one heparinised blood draw, averaging roughly 100 mL, from each donor. The whole isolated RNA underwent reverse transcription, so sequencing captured expressed TCRB transcripts. The average output of naive, central memory and regulatory T cell samples was about 3.3 million reads. Profiling relied on immunoSEQ multiplex PCR, and the TCRdb table lists in-frame clones only, not all of them. The table includes some 150,000 clones, 9.7% detected once. For this clone: Antigen unknown.

V lost 7 bases to trimming and J lost 0 bases, with 10 bases between them. The CDR3 has 14 amino acids. Germline V lookup: CDR1 MNHEY, CDR2 SVGAGI. The chain links TRBV6-5 to TRBJ2-1; possible D gene TRBD1, 5 bases. What was sequenced was central memory CD4+ T cells from blood. The clonotype was recovered from a woman between 35 and 50 years old in good health. CDR3 nucleotide sequence: TGTGCCAGCACCACTACAGGCTCCTACAATGAGCAGTTCTTC. Protein sequence: CASTTTGSYNEQFF.